This TCR beta chain was identified in a study of T-cell memory formation after mild COVID-19. Study observations and caveats: A subset of responding clones appeared in pre-infection memory, suggesting cross-reactive memory joined. Contracting CD4+ clones were located mainly in CM and EM, and CD8+ clones in EMRA.

5'RACE, which relied on constant-segment primers, yielded TCR alpha and TCR beta cDNA libraries carrying sample barcodes and UMIs. Via MiXCR, TCRdb re-called the 5' RACE reads, giving one row per CDR3 protein. The sample holds about 360,000 distinct CDR3 sequences, 10% to 15% seen once. The V gene lost 7 bases and the J gene lost 5 bases, with 11 bases spanning the gap. The CDR3 contains 13 residues. Of note for this clonotype: Its specificity is unknown.

The receptor was derived from a man between 18 and 29 years old who had mild COVID-19 (a few samples of this study predate the infection). Cell type and time point are not known. The rearrangement links TRBV12-3 or TRBV12-4 to TRBJ2-2; D might be TRBD2 (5 bases). Sequencing used PBMCs or a T cell subset sorted from them (not recorded which). DNA of the CDR3: TGTGCCAGCAAATTCCGGGGAACCGGGGAGCTGTTTTTT. It codes for CASKFRGTGELFF.